One TCR beta chain is described in this entry. Its antigen is not known. Sequenced by immunoSEQ multiplex PCR; TCRdb stores in-frame clones only, minus some. The sample gives about 2 million clones, about 95% of which show up once; 0.13% is in the top ten. The CDR3 is 15 residues long. V gave up 5 bases and J gave up 4 bases; unmatched junction bases: 6. In germline, CDR1 is SNHLY, CDR2 FYNNEI. The entry originates in a study of shared clonotypes between healthy human individuals. General observations from the study: In general, naive subsets displayed greater estimated richness than memory subsets did.

The TCR was taken from a man between 18 and 29 years old in good health. Material for sequencing was naive CD4+ T cells sorted from blood. Subset indicated: CD45RA+ positively selected. The gene calls are TRBV2 and TRBJ1-1; 11 nucleotides line up with TRBD1. The CDR3 region is CASSLGQGGRTEAFF. In nucleotides, the CDR3 is TGTGCCAGCAGTCTGGGACAGGGGGGCCGCACTGAAGCTTTCTTT.